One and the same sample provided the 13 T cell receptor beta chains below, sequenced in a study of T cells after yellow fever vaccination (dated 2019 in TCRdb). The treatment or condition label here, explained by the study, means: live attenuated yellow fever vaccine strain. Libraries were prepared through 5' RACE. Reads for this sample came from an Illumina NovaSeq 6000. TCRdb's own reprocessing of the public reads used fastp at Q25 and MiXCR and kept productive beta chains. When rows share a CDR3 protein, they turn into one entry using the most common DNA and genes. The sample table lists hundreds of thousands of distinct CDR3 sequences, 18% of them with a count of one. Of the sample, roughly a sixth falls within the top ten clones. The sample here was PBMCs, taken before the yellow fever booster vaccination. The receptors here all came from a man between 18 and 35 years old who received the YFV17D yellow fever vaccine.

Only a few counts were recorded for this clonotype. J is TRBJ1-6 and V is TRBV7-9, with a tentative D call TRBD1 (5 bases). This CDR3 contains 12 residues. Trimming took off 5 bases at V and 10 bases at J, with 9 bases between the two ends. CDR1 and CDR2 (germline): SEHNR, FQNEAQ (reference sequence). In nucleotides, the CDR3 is TGTGCCAGCAGCCCGGGGGAATCACCCCTCCACTTT. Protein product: CASSPGESPLHF.

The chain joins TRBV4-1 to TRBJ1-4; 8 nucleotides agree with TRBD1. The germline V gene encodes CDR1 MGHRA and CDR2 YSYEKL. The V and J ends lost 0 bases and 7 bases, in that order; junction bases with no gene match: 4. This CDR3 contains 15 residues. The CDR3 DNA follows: TGCGCCAGCAGCCAAGACGACAGGGGCTTTGAAAAACTGTTTTTT. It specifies CASSQDDRGFEKLFF.

The chain's CDR3 is CASSSRGDSSYNEQFF. The CDR3 DNA sequence: TGTGCCAGCAGCTCCCGGGGGGACAGCTCCTACAATGAGCAGTTCTTC. The chain is built from TRBV13 and TRBJ2-1, with D possibly being TRBD1 or TRBD2 (7 bases each). V lost 4 bases, J lost 0 bases, and 13 bases lay in between. The CDR3 spans 16 residues. Germline values: CDR1 PRHDT, CDR2 FYEKMQ (reference sequence).

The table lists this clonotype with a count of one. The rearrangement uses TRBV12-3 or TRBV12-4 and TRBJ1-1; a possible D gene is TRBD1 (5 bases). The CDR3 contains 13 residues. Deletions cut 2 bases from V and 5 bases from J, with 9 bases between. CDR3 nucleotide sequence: TGTGCCAGCAGTTTAAGGGGACCGACTGAAGCTTTCTTT. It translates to CASSLRGPTEAFF.

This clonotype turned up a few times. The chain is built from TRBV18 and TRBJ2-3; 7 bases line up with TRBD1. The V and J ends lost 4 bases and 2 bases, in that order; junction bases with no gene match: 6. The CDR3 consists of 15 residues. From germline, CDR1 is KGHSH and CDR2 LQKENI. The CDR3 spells CASSRETGYTDTQYF. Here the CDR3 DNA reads TGTGCCAGCTCACGAGAGACAGGGTACACAGATACGCAGTATTTT.

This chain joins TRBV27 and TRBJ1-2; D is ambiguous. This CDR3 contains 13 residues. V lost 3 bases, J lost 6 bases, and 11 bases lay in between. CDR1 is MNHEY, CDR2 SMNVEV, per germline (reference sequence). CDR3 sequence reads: CASSFSPLNGYTF. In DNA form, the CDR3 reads TGTGCCAGCAGTTTCAGCCCCCTGAATGGCTACACCTTC.

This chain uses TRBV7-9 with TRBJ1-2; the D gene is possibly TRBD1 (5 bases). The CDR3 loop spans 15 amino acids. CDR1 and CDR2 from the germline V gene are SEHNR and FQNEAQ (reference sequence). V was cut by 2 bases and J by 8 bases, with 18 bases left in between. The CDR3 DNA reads TGTGCCAGCAGCTTATCGAACCTAGGGGCTAAAGGCTACACCTTC. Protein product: CASSLSNLGAKGYTF. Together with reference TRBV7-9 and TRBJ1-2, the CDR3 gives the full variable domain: DTGVSQNPRHKITKRGQNVTFRCDPISEHNRLYWYRQTLGQGPEFLTYFQNEAQLEKSRLLSDRFSAERPKGSFSTLEIQRTEQGDSAMYLCASSLSNLGAKGYTFGSGTRLTVV.

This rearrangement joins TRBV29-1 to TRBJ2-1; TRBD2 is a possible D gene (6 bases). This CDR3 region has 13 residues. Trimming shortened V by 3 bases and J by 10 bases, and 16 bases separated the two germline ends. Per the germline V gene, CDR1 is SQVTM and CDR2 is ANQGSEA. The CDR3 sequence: CSVDGSVEGEQFF. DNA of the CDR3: TGCAGCGTTGACGGCTCCGTGGAGGGGGAGCAGTTCTTC.

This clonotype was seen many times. The CDR3 DNA is TGTGCCAGCAGTATGGGGACAGGGGGCGCGTTTACGCAGTATTTT. Amino acids: CASSMGTGGAFTQYF. The rearrangement uses TRBV6-5 and TRBJ2-3, with 12 bases fitting TRBD1. Germline assignment: CDR1 MNHEY and CDR2 SVGAGI. CDR3 length equals 15 residues. Trimming took 5 bases from V and 8 from J; bases not matched to a gene: 8.

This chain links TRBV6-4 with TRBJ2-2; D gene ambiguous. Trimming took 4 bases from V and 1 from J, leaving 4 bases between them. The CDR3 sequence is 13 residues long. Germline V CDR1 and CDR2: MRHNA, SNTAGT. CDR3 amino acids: CASSGENTGELFF. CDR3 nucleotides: TGTGCCAGCAGTGGGGAGAACACCGGGGAGCTGTTTTTT.

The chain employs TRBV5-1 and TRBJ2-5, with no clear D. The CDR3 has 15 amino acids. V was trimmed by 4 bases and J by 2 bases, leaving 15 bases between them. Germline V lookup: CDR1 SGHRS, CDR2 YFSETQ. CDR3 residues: CASSPREGWQETQYF. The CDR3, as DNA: TGCGCCAGCAGCCCAAGGGAAGGCTGGCAAGAGACCCAGTACTTC.

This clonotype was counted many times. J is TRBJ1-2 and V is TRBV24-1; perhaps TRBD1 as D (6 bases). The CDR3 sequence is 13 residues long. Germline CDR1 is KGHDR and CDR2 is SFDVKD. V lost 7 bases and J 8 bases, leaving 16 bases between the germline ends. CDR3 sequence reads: CATRDPGEGGYTF. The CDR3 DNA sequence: TGTGCCACCAGGGATCCAGGGGAGGGAGGCTACACCTTC.

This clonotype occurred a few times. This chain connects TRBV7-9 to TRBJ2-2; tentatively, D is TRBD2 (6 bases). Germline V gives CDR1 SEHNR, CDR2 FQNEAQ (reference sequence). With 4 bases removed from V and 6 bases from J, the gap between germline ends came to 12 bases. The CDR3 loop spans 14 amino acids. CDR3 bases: TGTGCCAGCAGCTGGAGGGTGTCAGCCGGGGAGCTGTTTTTT. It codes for CASSWRVSAGELFF.